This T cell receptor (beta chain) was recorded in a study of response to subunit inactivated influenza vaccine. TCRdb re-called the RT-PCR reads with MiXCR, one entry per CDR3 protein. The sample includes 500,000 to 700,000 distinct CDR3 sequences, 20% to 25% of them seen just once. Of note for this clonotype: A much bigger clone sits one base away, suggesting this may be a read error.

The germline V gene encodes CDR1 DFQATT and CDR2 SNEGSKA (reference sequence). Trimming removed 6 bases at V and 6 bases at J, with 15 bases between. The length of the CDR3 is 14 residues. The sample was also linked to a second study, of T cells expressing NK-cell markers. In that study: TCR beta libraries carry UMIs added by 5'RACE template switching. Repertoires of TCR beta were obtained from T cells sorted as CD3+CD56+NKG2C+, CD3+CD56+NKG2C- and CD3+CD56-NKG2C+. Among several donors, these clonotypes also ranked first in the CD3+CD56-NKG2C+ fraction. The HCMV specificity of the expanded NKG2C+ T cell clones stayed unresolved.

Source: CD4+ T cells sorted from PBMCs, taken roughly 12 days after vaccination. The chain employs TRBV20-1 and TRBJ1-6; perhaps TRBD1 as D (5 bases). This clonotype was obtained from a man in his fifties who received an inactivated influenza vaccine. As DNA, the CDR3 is TGCAGTGCAAACGACAGATCTACTAATTCACCCCTCCACTTT. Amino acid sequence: CSANDRSTNSPLHF.